Listed below are T cell receptor beta chains from one sample, sequenced in a study of Ad26.COV2.S vaccination and SARS-CoV-2 variants. The table came from immunoSEQ multiplex PCR; TCRdb's copy has only in-frame clones and leaves some out. Of a few hundred thousand clones listed, around 86% are singletons. Sequenced here: peripheral blood, sampled in a trial of Ad26.COV2.S vaccine versus placebo. The source is a person between 18 and 65 years old who received the Ad26.COV2.S COVID-19 vaccine or a placebo. Both conserved end residues are part of each CDR3. Each record gives: clone size, V gene, D gene, J gene, CDR3 protein, CDR3 DNA. D genes are given only for firm matches. Some rows have no size entry. The others give once, few or many, or a class for an expanded clone.

size: few
V: TRBV5-4
D: -
J: TRBJ1-1
CDR3: CASSGDPNTEAFF
DNA: TGTGCCAGCAGCGGTGATCCGAACACTGAAGCTTTCTTT

size: -
V: TRBV9
D: -
J: TRBJ1-6
CDR3: CASSVEGENSPLHF
DNA: TGTGCCAGCAGCGTGGAGGGGGAGAATTCACCCCTCCACTTT

size: -
V: TRBV3-1/TRBV3-2
D: -
J: TRBJ2-1
CDR3: CASSQGGGGLREYNEQFF
DNA: TGTGCCAGCAGCCAAGGGGGAGGGGGACTAAGGGAATACAATGAGCAGTTCTTC

size: -
V: TRBV6-5
D: -
J: TRBJ2-2
CDR3: CASSYSTYTGELFF
DNA: TGTGCCAGCAGTTACTCCACGTACACCGGGGAGCTGTTTTTT

size: -
V: TRBV4-1
D: -
J: TRBJ1-4
CDR3: CASSPAGAGEKLFF
DNA: TGCGCCAGCAGCCCGGCGGGGGCTGGGGAAAAACTGTTTTTT

size: -
V: TRBV5-4
D: TRBD1
J: TRBJ1-2
CDR3: CASSRDRDYGYTF
DNA: TGTGCCAGCAGCCGGGACAGGGACTATGGCTACACCTTC

size: -
V: TRBV30
D: TRBD1
J: TRBJ2-7
CDR3: CAWSATGLKQYF
DNA: TGTGCCTGGAGTGCGACAGGGTTGAAGCAGTACTTC

size: -
V: TRBV6-2/TRBV6-3
D: TRBD1
J: TRBJ1-5
CDR3: CASSNGQGWQPQHF
DNA: TGTGCCAGCAGCAACGGACAGGGTTGGCAGCCCCAGCATTTT

size: once
V: TRBV6-5
D: -
J: TRBJ1-1
CDR3: CASSPGRVNTEAFF
DNA: TGTGCCAGCAGCCCGGGACGGGTGAACACTGAAGCTTTCTTT

size: once
V: TRBV12-3/TRBV12-4
D: -
J: TRBJ2-3
CDR3: CASSPQGYTQYF
DNA: TGTGCCAGCAGTCCCCAGGGGTATACGCAGTATTTT

size: -
V: TRBV11-3
D: TRBD2
J: TRBJ2-5
CDR3: CASSRGLAEEETQYF
DNA: TGTGCCAGCAGCCGAGGACTAGCGGAAGAAGAGACCCAGTACTTC

size: -
V: TRBV3-1/TRBV3-2
D: -
J: TRBJ2-3
CDR3: CASSQDGGDTQYF
DNA: TGTGCCAGCAGCCAAGATGGGGGAGATACGCAGTATTTT

size: -
V: TRBV30
D: -
J: TRBJ2-3
CDR3: CAWKQGRGTDTQYF
DNA: TGTGCCTGGAAACAGGGTCGGGGCACAGATACGCAGTATTTT

size: -
V: TRBV3-1/TRBV3-2
D: -
J: TRBJ1-1
CDR3: CASSQKDRNTEAFF
DNA: TGTGCCAGCAGCCAAAAGGACAGAAACACTGAAGCTTTCTTT

size: -
V: TRBV14
D: -
J: TRBJ2-2
CDR3: CASSQVRAGELFF
DNA: TGTGCCAGCAGCCAAGTACGGGCCGGGGAGCTGTTTTTT

size: -
V: TRBV3-1/TRBV3-2
D: TRBD2
J: TRBJ2-7
CDR3: CASSQGRGAPYEQYF
DNA: TGTGCCAGCAGCCAAGGGCGGGGGGCCCCATACGAGCAGTACTTC

size: -
V: TRBV7-2
D: -
J: TRBJ1-2
CDR3: CASSLAGLGIMSSEGYTF
DNA: TGTGCCAGCAGCTTAGCGGGACTGGGGATTATGAGCTCGGAGGGCTACACCTTC

size: -
V: TRBV3-1/TRBV3-2
D: -
J: TRBJ2-2
CDR3: CASSSVGGGAAGELFF
DNA: TGTGCCAGCAGCTCCGTGGGAGGGGGCGCCGCCGGGGAGCTGTTTTTT

size: -
V: TRBV5-1
D: -
J: TRBJ2-7
CDR3: CASSLAGPYEQYF
DNA: TGCGCCAGCAGCTTGGCCGGCCCCTACGAGCAGTACTTC

size: once
V: TRBV5-6
D: -
J: TRBJ1-1
CDR3: CASSLAPEGTEAFF
DNA: TGTGCCAGCAGCTTGGCTCCCGAGGGAACTGAAGCTTTCTTT

size: -
V: TRBV28
D: -
J: TRBJ2-5
CDR3: CASSYSALSQETQYF
DNA: TGTGCCAGCAGTTATTCTGCCCTCTCCCAAGAGACCCAGTACTTC

size: few
V: TRBV6-6
D: TRBD1
J: TRBJ2-7
CDR3: CASSQPPRTGVTYEQYF
DNA: TGTGCCAGCAGTCAACCCCCAAGGACAGGGGTGACCTACGAGCAGTACTTC

size: -
V: TRBV6-6
D: -
J: TRBJ1-1
CDR3: CASSPSGDTEAFF
DNA: TGTGCCAGCAGCCCTTCAGGGGACACTGAAGCTTTCTTT

size: -
V: TRBV7-9
D: -
J: TRBJ2-5
CDR3: CASSLGPQSQETQYF
DNA: TGTGCCAGCAGCTTAGGCCCCCAAAGCCAAGAGACCCAGTACTTC

size: -
V: TRBV5-1
D: -
J: TRBJ1-2
CDR3: CASSYDQGGDGYTF
DNA: TGCGCCAGCAGCTACGACCAGGGAGGGGATGGCTACACCTTC

size: -
V: TRBV7-9
D: TRBD1
J: TRBJ1-4
CDR3: CASSPPSGTGNEKLFF
DNA: TGTGCCAGCAGCCCGCCTTCCGGGACAGGAAATGAAAAACTGTTTTTT

size: many
V: TRBV12-3/TRBV12-4
D: -
J: TRBJ2-7
CDR3: CASTQGSGHEQYF
DNA: TGTGCCAGCACTCAAGGGAGCGGGCACGAGCAGTACTTC

size: -
V: TRBV3-1/TRBV3-2
D: -
J: TRBJ2-5
CDR3: CASSLAPPGAWETQYF
DNA: TGTGCCAGCAGCCTTGCCCCCCCGGGGGCTTGGGAGACCCAGTACTTC

size: -
V: TRBV4-2
D: -
J: TRBJ1-2
CDR3: CASSQADRELGYTF
DNA: TGTGCCAGCAGCCAAGCTGACCGGGAACTCGGCTACACCTTC

size: -
V: TRBV3-1/TRBV3-2
D: -
J: TRBJ2-1
CDR3: CASSPSPPYNEQFF
DNA: TGTGCCAGCAGCCCCTCCCCCCCCTACAATGAGCAGTTCTTC